The 17 T cell receptor beta chains below come from one sample, sequenced in a study of patients and donors after allogeneic stem cell transplantation. TCRdb redid the calling of the RT-PCR reads with MiXCR, one entry per CDR3 protein. The table records some 880,000 distinct CDR3 sequences, more than 15% of them present only once. Sequenced input: blood, either unsorted or a sorted T cell fraction (not recorded which). The receptors come from a human donor who was either an allogeneic HSCT recipient or a stem cell or donor lymphocyte infusion donor (not recorded which). It is not recorded whose cells these are; they may come from a transplant donor.

The table lists this clonotype with a few counts. The chain recombines TRBV12-3 or TRBV12-4 with TRBJ2-1; the match to TRBD1 covers 8 bases. The V gene end was trimmed by 5 bases and the J gene end by 8 bases; junction bases not matched to a gene: 14. This CDR3 is 16 amino acids long. CDR3 in DNA: TGTGCCAGCAGTCCGCGGACAGGGCGGCCGGGGGATGAGCAGTTCTTC. Translating gives CASSPRTGRPGDEQFF.

This clonotype was picked up a small number of times. The genes are TRBV7-9 and TRBJ2-7; unclear D gene. Germline V CDR1 and CDR2: SEHNR, FQNEAQ (reference sequence). V lost 0 bases to trimming and J lost 5 bases, with 5 bases between them. The CDR3 runs to 12 residues. This chain's CDR3 is CASSLASHEQYF. Here the CDR3 DNA reads TGTGCCAGCAGCTTAGCGTCCCACGAGCAGTACTTC.

The CDR3 bases are TGTGCCACCAGCAGAGATCACCCGGCCCAGTCGGGTAATGAGCAGTTCTTC. Translation gives CATSRDHPAQSGNEQFF. The rearrangement links TRBV15 to TRBJ2-1, with D hard to call. The CDR3 runs to 17 residues. Germline-derived CDR1 and CDR2 are LNHNV and YYDKDF (reference sequence). Trimming removed 0 bases at V and 7 bases at J, with 19 bases between.

There are a few counts of this clonotype. The rearrangement joins TRBV7-9 to TRBJ1-1; D is undetermined. This CDR3 comprises 15 residues. Germline loops: CDR1 SEHNR, CDR2 FQNEAQ (reference sequence). V shed 1 base and J shed 0 bases, with 9 bases lying between them. The CDR3, as DNA: TGTGCCAGCAGCTTAGGGGCCGATCTGAACACTGAAGCTTTCTTT. Its protein is CASSLGADLNTEAFF.

This clonotype showed up just a few times. Germline and junction disagree at one end, which may indicate a read error. The chain links TRBV20-1 to TRBJ2-3, with D perhaps TRBD2 (6 bases). In germline, CDR1 is DFQATT, CDR2 SNEGSKA (reference sequence). The CDR3 spans 14 residues. The CDR3: CSAREMGGSDTQYF. The CDR3 coding sequence is TGCAGTGCCAGAGAGATGGGGGGTTCAGATACGCAGTATTTT.

The table lists this clonotype with a few counts. The chain links TRBV12-3 or TRBV12-4 to TRBJ1-2, with no clear D. This CDR3 is built from 13 residues. With 5 bases removed from V and 7 bases from J, the gap between germline ends came to 14 bases. The CDR3 DNA follows: TGTGCCAGCAGTCCTCGGACGGCCGCTGGCTACACCTTC. Translating gives CASSPRTAAGYTF.

This clonotype has only a few counts. The chain has TRBV12-3 or TRBV12-4 and TRBJ2-3, with TRBD2 identical over 10 bases. This CDR3 comprises 16 residues. After removal of 6 bases from V and 10 bases from J, the junction contained 16 bases not matched to a gene. As DNA, the CDR3 is TGTGCCAGCAGCCGACTAGGACTAGCGGAGGAAGGAGCGCAGTATTTT. It yields the protein CASSRLGLAEEGAQYF.

This clonotype has just a few counts. The rearrangement links TRBV20-1 to TRBJ2-1; no clear D gene. V was trimmed by 3 bases and J by 9 bases, leaving 9 bases between them. CDR1 is DFQATT and CDR2 is SNEGSKA in the germline V gene (reference sequence). The CDR3 length is 11 residues. The chain's CDR3 is CSASRTPEQFF. As DNA, the CDR3 is TGCAGTGCTAGCCGGACGCCTGAGCAGTTCTTC.

The chain links TRBV24-1 to TRBJ2-5; 8 nucleotides match TRBD1. CDR1 is KGHDR, CDR2 SFDVKD, per germline. This CDR3 is built from 16 residues. The V gene end was trimmed by 7 bases and the J gene end by 5 bases; junction bases not matched to a gene: 14. This chain's CDR3 is CATSAGQGAALETQYF. CDR3 in DNA: TGTGCCACCAGCGCTGGGCAGGGGGCTGCCTTGGAGACCCAGTACTTC.

The rearrangement links TRBV29-1 to TRBJ1-1; unclear D gene. The CDR3 sequence is 12 residues long. V lost 6 bases and J lost 1, with 9 bases in between. Germline V lookup: CDR1 SQVTM, CDR2 ANQGSEA. CDR3 residues: CSVPDANTEAFF. DNA of the CDR3: TGCAGCGTCCCGGACGCGAACACTGAAGCTTTCTTT.

This sequence joins TRBV9 and TRBJ2-1, with TRBD2 matching 10 bases. The V gene's germline CDR1 is SGDLS and CDR2 YYNGEE. J was trimmed by 7 bases and V by 0 bases; bases with no gene match: 4. The CDR3 extends over 15 amino acids. For the CDR3, the DNA is TGTGCCAGCAGCGTAGCAGCGGGAGGGCCAAATGAGCAGTTCTTC. This codes for CASSVAAGGPNEQFF. Based on the CDR3 plus reference TRBV9 and TRBJ2-1, the full variable domain is DSGVTQTPKHLITATGQRVTLRCSPRSGDLSVYWYQQSLDQGLQFLIQYYNGEERAKGNILERFSAQQFPDLHSELNLSSLELGDSALYFCASSVAAGGPNEQFFGPGTRLTVL.

In this sample, this clonotype turned up a few times. The genes are TRBV2 and TRBJ1-6; TRBD1 agrees at 7 bases. The CDR3 is 16 amino acids. CDR1 is SNHLY and CDR2 is FYNNEI in the germline V gene. V gave up 6 bases and J gave up 4 bases; unmatched junction bases: 9. DNA of the CDR3: TGTGCCAGCAGGGTTGGGACAGCTCTGTATAATTCACCCCTCCACTTT. Amino acids: CASRVGTALYNSPLHF. The variable domain in full, completed from reference TRBV2 and TRBJ1-6, reads EPEVTQTPSHQVTQMGQEVILRCVPISNHLYFYWYRQILGQKVEFLVSFYNNEISEKSEIFDDQFSVERPDGSNFTLKIRSTKLEDSAMYFCASRVGTALYNSPLHFGNGTRLTVT.

The CDR3 DNA sequence: TGTGCCAGCAGCCAAGATCATAGAAGCTATGGCTACACCTTC. Translating gives CASSQDHRSYGYTF. The rearrangement links TRBV14 to TRBJ1-2; D gene unclear. This CDR3 region has 14 residues. V lost 0 bases and J lost 4, with 9 bases in between. Germline lookup yields CDR1 SGHDN and CDR2 FVKESK.

A few counts support this clonotype. The V call is TRBV6-1, the J call TRBJ2-1; TRBD2 aligns across 7 bases. This CDR3 is built from 15 residues. The V gene end was trimmed by 7 bases and the J gene end by 7 bases; junction bases not matched to a gene: 13. Germline values: CDR1 MNHNS, CDR2 SASEGT. The CDR3 is CASMIVGGLPNEQFF. The CDR3, as DNA: TGTGCCAGCATGATCGTGGGAGGGCTTCCAAATGAGCAGTTCTTC.

The sample holds a few counts of this clonotype. The rearrangement joins TRBV2 to TRBJ1-2, with 8 bases fitting TRBD1. The CDR3 spans 15 residues. CDR1 SNHLY and CDR2 FYNNEI come from the germline V gene. Unmatched junction bases numbered 10, after V lost 7 bases and J lost 3 bases. CDR3 coding DNA: TGTGCCAGCACCCCGGTCCGGGGACAGGACTATGGCTACACCTTC. Translation: CASTPVRGQDYGYTF.

This chain connects TRBV3-1 to TRBJ2-5, with 12 nucleotides matching TRBD1. There are 15 residues in the CDR3. The V gene end was trimmed by 3 bases and the J gene end by 5 bases; junction bases not matched to a gene: 4. CDR1 LGHDT and CDR2 YNNKEL come from the germline V gene (reference sequence). The CDR3 DNA sequence: TGTGCCAGCAGCCAGGGGACAGGGGGCTCGGAGACCCAGTACTTC. It encodes CASSQGTGGSETQYF.

The genes are TRBV4-3 and TRBJ2-3, with D possibly being TRBD1 (5 bases). CDR3 length: 16 residues. The germline gives CDR1 LGHNA, CDR2 YSLEER. Deletions cut 1 base from V and 2 bases from J, with 13 bases between. The DNA of the CDR3 is TGCGCCAGCAGCCAAGCTCCAGGGATCTACACAGATACGCAGTATTTT. This encodes CASSQAPGIYTDTQYF.